These T cell receptor beta chains were read from a single sample in a study of cytomegalovirus exposure and HLA in healthy donors. Sequencing used immunoSEQ multiplex PCR; TCRdb keeps in-frame clones, though not all of them. Across over 100,000 clones, the top ten clones capture under 7% of the sample. The sequencing input was PBMCs. These receptors were obtained from a man aged 35-49 years in good health and CMV-seropositive. CDR3s include the opening cysteine and the closing phenylalanine or tryptophan. The order of the fields is V gene, J gene, D gene, CDR3 DNA, CDR3 protein. A D gene is named only where the DNA matches it firmly.

V: TRBV11-2
J: TRBJ2-3
D: TRBD2
DNA: TGTGCCAGCAGCTCGACTAGCGGGAGCACAGATACGCAGTATTTT
CDR3: CASSSTSGSTDTQYF

V: TRBV7-8
J: TRBJ2-7
D: TRBD1
DNA: TGTGCCAGCAGCTTATGGGACAGGGTCGACGAGCAGTACTTC
CDR3: CASSLWDRVDEQYF

V: TRBV6-4
J: TRBJ2-3
D: TRBD1
DNA: TGTGCCAGCAGTTCAACCGGGACAGGGGGAAATTACACAGATACGCAGTATTTT
CDR3: CASSSTGTGGNYTDTQYF

V: TRBV4-3
J: TRBJ2-3
D: TRBD1
DNA: TGCGCCAGCAGCCAAGGACAGGGGCCGCCAGGGAGCACGCAGTATTTT
CDR3: CASSQGQGPPGSTQYF

V: TRBV19
J: TRBJ1-5
D: NA
DNA: TGTGCCAGTACCCGGACAGATACCTTGATGACCCAGCATTTT
CDR3: CASTRTDTLMTQHF

V: TRBV6-4
J: TRBJ2-7
D: TRBD2
DNA: TGTGCCAGCATTGGGCTAGCGGGGAACTACGAGCAGTACTTC
CDR3: CASIGLAGNYEQYF

V: TRBV25-1
J: TRBJ1-1
D: NA
DNA: TGTGCCAGCAGTGAGGGAGGGGTAACTGAAGCTTTCTTT
CDR3: CASSEGGVTEAFF

V: TRBV6-4
J: TRBJ2-2
D: NA
DNA: TGTGCCAGCAGTGACTCGAGGGACAAACCCACCGGGGAGCTGTTTTTT
CDR3: CASSDSRDKPTGELFF

V: TRBV29-1
J: TRBJ2-1
D: NA
DNA: TGCAGCGTTGATGTGGCGGGACCCTACAATGAGCAGTTCTTC
CDR3: CSVDVAGPYNEQFF

V: TRBV4-3
J: TRBJ2-7
D: NA
DNA: TGCGCCAGCAGCCAAGATCCGACTTTAGGGCAGTACTTC
CDR3: CASSQDPTLGQYF

V: TRBV19
J: TRBJ2-7
D: NA
DNA: TGTGCCAGTAGTCTCCGAGGCATCTACGAGCAGTACTTC
CDR3: CASSLRGIYEQYF

V: TRBV6-1
J: TRBJ1-5
D: NA
DNA: TGTGCCAGCAGTCCGGGGGGGAATGGCAATCAGCCCCAGCATTTT
CDR3: CASSPGGNGNQPQHF

V: TRBV27
J: TRBJ2-2
D: NA
DNA: TGTGCCAGCAGTTTAAGAGGGCAGGTGAACACCGGGGAGCTGTTTTTT
CDR3: CASSLRGQVNTGELFF

V: TRBV14
J: TRBJ1-2
D: TRBD1
DNA: TGTGCCAGCAGCCAGACAGGGTACAACTATGGCTACACCTTC
CDR3: CASSQTGYNYGYTF

V: TRBV7-2
J: TRBJ2-6
D: NA
DNA: TGTGCCAGCAGCCCGAGCGTATCTGGGGCCAACGTCCTGACTTTC
CDR3: CASSPSVSGANVLTF

V: TRBV21-1
J: TRBJ2-5
D: NA
DNA: TGTGCCAGCAGCAAAGAAGGCAGTGGACAGGGATTCCAAGAGACCCAGTACTTC
CDR3: CASSKEGSGQGFQETQYF

V: TRBV28
J: TRBJ2-1
D: TRBD2
DNA: TGTGCCAGCAGTTTGTGGGGGTCAGCGGGAGGCTCCTACAATGAGCAGTTCTTC
CDR3: CASSLWGSAGGSYNEQFF

V: TRBV11-2
J: TRBJ2-7
D: NA
DNA: TGTGCCAGCAGCTCCCTGCGACAGAGGATAGGGATATCCTACGAGCAGTACTTC
CDR3: CASSSLRQRIGISYEQYF

V: TRBV19
J: TRBJ2-5
D: TRBD1
DNA: TGTGCCAGTAGACCAGGGGGCCTCCAAGAGACCCAGTACTTC
CDR3: CASRPGGLQETQYF

V: TRBV19
J: TRBJ2-1
D: NA
DNA: TGTGCCAGTAGTGTTGGGACAATGTACAATGAGCAGTTCTTC
CDR3: CASSVGTMYNEQFF

V: TRBV27
J: TRBJ1-5
D: NA
DNA: TGTGCCAGCACCTCGGGGAGGAATCAGCCCCAGCATTTT
CDR3: CASTSGRNQPQHF

V: TRBV4-3
J: TRBJ2-1
D: TRBD2
DNA: TGCGCCAGCAGCCGAGGACTAGCGGGGGGCTCCGTAGAGCAGTTCTTC
CDR3: CASSRGLAGGSVEQFF

V: TRBV18
J: TRBJ2-3
D: TRBD1
DNA: TGTGCCAGCTCACCGGGGCAGGGGGCAGATACGCAGTATTTT
CDR3: CASSPGQGADTQYF

V: TRBV7-8
J: TRBJ2-6
D: TRBD1
DNA: TGTGCCAGCAGCGGATTGGACAGGGCTATCCCTGGGGCCAACGTCCTGACTTTC
CDR3: CASSGLDRAIPGANVLTF

V: TRBV1
J: TRBJ2-3
D: NA
DNA: TGCACCAGCAGCCAAGATATCGTTAACATCTTGGGACTAGCGGGAGTTTCAGATACGCAGTATTTT
CDR3: CTSSQDIVNILGLAGVSDTQYF

V: TRBV19
J: TRBJ1-4
D: NA
DNA: TGTGCCAGTAGTACTGGCAGGGTTGAAAAACTGTTTTTT
CDR3: CASSTGRVEKLFF

V: TRBV11-3
J: TRBJ2-2
D: NA
DNA: TGTGCCAGCAGCTTAGGGGGCGCGAACACCGGGGAGCTGTTTTTT
CDR3: CASSLGGANTGELFF